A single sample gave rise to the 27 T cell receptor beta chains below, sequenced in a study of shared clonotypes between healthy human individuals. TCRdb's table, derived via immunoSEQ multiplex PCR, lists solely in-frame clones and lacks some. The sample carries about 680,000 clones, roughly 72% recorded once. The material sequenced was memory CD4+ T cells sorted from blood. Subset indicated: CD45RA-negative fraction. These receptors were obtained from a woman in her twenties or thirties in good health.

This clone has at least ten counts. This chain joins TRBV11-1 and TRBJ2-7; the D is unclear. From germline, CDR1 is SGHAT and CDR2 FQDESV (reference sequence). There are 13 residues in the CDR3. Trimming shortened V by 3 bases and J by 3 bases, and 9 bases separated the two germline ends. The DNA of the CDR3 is TGTGCCAGCAGCTTTTACAGTAGCTACGAGCAGTACTTC. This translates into CASSFYSSYEQYF.

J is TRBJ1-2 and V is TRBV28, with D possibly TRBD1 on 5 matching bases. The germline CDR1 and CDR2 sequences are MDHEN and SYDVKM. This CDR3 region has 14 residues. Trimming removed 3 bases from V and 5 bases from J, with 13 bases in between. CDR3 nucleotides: TGTGCCAGCAGTTTTGGGCTCTGGGGGTATGGCTACACCTTC. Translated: CASSFGLWGYGYTF.

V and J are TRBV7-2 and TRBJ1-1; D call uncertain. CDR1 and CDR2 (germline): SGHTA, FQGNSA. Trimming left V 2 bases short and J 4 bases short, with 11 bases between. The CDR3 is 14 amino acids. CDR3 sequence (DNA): TGTGCCAGCAGCTTATTTGGGGAAGGCACTGAAGCTTTCTTT. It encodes CASSLFGEGTEAFF. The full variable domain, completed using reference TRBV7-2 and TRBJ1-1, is GAGVSQSPSNKVTEKGKDVELRCDPISGHTALYWYRQSLGQGLEFLIYFQGNSAPDKSGLPSDRFSAERTGGSVSTLTIQRTQQEDSAVYLCASSLFGEGTEAFFGQGTRLTVV.

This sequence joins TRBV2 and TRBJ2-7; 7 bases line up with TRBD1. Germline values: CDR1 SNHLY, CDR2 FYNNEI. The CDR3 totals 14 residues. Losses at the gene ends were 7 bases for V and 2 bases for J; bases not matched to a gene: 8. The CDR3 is CASTRGQFAYEQYF. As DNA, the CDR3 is TGTGCCAGCACCAGGGGACAGTTCGCCTACGAGCAGTACTTC.

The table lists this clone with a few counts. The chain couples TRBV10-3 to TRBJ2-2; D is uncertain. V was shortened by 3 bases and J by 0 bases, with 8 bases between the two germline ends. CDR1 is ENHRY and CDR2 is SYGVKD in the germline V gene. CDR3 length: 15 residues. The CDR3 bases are TGTGCCATCAGTGACGGTACATCGAACACCGGGGAGCTGTTTTTT. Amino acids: CAISDGTSNTGELFF.

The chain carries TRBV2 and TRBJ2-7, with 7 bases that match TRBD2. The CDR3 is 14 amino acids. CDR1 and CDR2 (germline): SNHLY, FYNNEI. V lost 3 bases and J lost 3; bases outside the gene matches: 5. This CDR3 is CASSDRDYFYEQYF. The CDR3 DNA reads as TGTGCCAGCAGTGACAGGGACTATTTCTACGAGCAGTACTTC.

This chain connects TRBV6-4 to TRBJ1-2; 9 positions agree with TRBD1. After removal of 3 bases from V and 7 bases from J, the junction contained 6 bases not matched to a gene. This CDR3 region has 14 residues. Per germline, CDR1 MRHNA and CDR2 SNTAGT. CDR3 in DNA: TGTGCCAGCAGTGAAGGGGACAGGGTTGGTGGCTACACCTTC. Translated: CASSEGDRVGGYTF.

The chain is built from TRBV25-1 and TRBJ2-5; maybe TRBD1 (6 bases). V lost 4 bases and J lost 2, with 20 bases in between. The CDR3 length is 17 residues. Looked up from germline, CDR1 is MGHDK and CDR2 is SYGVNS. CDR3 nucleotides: TGTGCCAGCAGTGCCCTGGCCGGACAGAAAATTCAAGAGACCCAGTACTTC. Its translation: CASSALAGQKIQETQYF.

The CDR3 DNA reads TGTGCCAGCAGTTTCGTGGGGGTCAACACCGGGGAGCTGTTTTTT. Translating gives CASSFVGVNTGELFF. The rearrangement uses TRBV28 and TRBJ2-2; either TRBD1 or TRBD2 may fit D (5 bases each). The CDR3 length is 15 residues. In germline, CDR1 is MDHEN, CDR2 SYDVKM. V was pared by 3 bases and J by 2 bases, with 10 bases between.

CDR3 loop: CASSGLAGGGYTDTQYF. The CDR3 DNA reads as TGTGCCAGCAGTGGTCTAGCGGGAGGGGGGTACACAGATACGCAGTATTTT. V usage is TRBV28 and J usage is TRBJ2-3; 12 bases are shared with TRBD2. CDR3 length equals 17 residues. Germline loops: CDR1 MDHEN, CDR2 SYDVKM. V dropped 5 bases and J dropped 2; count of bases not matched to a gene: 8.

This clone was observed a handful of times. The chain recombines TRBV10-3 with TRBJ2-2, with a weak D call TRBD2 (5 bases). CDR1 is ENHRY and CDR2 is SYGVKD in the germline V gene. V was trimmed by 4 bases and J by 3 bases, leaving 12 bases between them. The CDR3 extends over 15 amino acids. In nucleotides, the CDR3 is TGTGCCATCAGTGGGGAGATTTCGCACACCGGGGAGCTGTTTTTT. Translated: CAISGEISHTGELFF.

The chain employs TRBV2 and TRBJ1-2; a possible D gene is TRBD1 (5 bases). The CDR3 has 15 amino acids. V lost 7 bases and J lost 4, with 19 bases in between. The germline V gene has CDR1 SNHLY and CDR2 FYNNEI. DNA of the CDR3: TGTGCCAGCACTAGGAGTGGGGGATTCTCCTATGGCTACACCTTC. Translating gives CASTRSGGFSYGYTF.

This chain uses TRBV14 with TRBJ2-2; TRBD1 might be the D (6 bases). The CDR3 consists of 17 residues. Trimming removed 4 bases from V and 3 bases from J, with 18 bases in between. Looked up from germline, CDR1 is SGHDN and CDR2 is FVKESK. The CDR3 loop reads CASSPHVGTHYTGELFF. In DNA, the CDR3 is TGTGCCAGCAGCCCTCACGTGGGGACACATTACACCGGGGAGCTGTTTTTT.

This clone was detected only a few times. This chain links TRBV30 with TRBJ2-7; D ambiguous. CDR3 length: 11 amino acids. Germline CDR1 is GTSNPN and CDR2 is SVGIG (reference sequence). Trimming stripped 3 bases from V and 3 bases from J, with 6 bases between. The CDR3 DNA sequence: TGTGCCTGGAGCGTTGGCTACGAGCAGTACTTC. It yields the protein CAWSVGYEQYF.

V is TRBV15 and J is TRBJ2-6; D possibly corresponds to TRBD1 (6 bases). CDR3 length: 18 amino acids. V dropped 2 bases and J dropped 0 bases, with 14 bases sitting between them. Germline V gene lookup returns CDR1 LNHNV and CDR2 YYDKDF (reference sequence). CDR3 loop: CATSRKRQDLSGANVLTF. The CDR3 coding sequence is TGTGCCACCAGCAGAAAGAGACAGGACCTCTCTGGGGCCAACGTCCTGACTTTC. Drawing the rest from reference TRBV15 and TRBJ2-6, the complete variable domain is DAMVIQNPRYQVTQFGKPVTLSCSQTLNHNVMYWYQQKSSQAPKLLFHYYDKDFNNEADTPDNFQSRRPNTSFCFLDIRSPGLGDTAMYLCATSRKRQDLSGANVLTFGAGSRLTVL.

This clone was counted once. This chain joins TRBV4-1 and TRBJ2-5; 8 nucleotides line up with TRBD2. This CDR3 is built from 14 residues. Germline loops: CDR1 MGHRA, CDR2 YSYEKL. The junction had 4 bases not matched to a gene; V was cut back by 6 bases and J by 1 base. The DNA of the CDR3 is TGCGCCAGCAGGAGGGGACTAGGCCAAGAGACCCAGTACTTC. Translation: CASRRGLGQETQYF.

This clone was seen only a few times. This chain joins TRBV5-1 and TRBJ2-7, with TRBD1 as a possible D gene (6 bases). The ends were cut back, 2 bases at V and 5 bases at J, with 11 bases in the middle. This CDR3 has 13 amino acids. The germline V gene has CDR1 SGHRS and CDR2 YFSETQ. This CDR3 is CASSLQGVHEQYF. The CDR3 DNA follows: TGCGCCAGCAGCTTACAGGGCGTACACGAGCAGTACTTC.

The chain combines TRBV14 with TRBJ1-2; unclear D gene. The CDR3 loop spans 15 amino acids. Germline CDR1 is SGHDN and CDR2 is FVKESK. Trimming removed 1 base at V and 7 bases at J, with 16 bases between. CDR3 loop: CASSQVGSSYSGYTF. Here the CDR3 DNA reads TGTGCCAGCAGCCAAGTAGGGTCCTCGTATTCTGGCTACACCTTC.

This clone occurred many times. Written as DNA, the CDR3 is TGTGCCAGCAGCTCCGGGACAGAGAATGAGCAGTTCTTC. Its protein is CASSSGTENEQFF. The J gene is TRBJ2-1, the V gene TRBV5-6, with 7 bases fitting TRBD1. This CDR3 spans 13 amino acids. V lost 3 bases to trimming and J lost 7 bases; unmatched junction nucleotides: 4. Germline V lookup: CDR1 SGHDT, CDR2 YYEEEE.

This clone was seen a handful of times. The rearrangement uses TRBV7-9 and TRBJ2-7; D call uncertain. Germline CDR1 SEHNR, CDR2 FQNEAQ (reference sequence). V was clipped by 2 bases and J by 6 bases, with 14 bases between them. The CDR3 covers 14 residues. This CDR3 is CASSLREPLSEQYF. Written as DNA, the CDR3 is TGTGCCAGCAGCTTAAGAGAACCTCTGAGCGAGCAGTACTTC.

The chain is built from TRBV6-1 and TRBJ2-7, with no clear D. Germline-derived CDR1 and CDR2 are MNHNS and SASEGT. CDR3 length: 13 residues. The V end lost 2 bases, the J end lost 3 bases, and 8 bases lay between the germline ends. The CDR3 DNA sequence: TGTGCCAGCAGTGAAAACCTTTTCTACGAGCAGTACTTC. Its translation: CASSENLFYEQYF.

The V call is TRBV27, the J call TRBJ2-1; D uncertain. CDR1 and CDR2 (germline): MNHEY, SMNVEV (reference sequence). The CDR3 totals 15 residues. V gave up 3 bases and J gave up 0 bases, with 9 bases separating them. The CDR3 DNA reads TGTGCCAGCAGTTTGGACCATAGCTCCTACAATGAGCAGTTCTTC. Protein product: CASSLDHSSYNEQFF.

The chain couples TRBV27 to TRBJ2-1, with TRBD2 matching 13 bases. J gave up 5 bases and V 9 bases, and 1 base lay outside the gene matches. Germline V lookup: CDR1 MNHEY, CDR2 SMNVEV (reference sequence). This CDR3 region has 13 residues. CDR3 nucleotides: TGTGCCAGTGGACTAGCGGGAGACAATGAGCAGTTCTTC. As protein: CASGLAGDNEQFF.

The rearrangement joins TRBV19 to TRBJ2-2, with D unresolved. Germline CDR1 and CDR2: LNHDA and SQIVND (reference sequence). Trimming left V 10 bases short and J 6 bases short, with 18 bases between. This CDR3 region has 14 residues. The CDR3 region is CATNRPGGSGELFF. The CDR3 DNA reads TGTGCCACCAACCGCCCTGGCGGATCCGGGGAGCTGTTTTTT.

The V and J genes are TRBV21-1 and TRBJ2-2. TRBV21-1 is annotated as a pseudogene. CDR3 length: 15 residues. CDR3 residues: CASSKPGVDTGELFF. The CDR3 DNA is TGTGCCAGCAGCAAACCAGGAGTGGACACCGGGGAGCTGTTTTTT.

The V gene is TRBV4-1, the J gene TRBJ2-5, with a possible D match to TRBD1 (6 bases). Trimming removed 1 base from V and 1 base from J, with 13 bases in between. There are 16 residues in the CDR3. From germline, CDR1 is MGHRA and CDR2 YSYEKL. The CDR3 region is CASSQGWTAAQETQYF. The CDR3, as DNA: TGCGCCAGCAGCCAAGGGTGGACAGCCGCCCAAGAGACCCAGTACTTC.

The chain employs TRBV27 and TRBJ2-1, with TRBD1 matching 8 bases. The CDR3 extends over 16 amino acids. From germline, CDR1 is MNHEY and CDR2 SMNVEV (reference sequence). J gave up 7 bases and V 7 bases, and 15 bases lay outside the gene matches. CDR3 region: CASTPRVRQGTNEQFF. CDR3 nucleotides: TGTGCCAGCACCCCGCGGGTTAGACAGGGGACTAATGAGCAGTTCTTC.